These 11 T cell receptor beta chains came from one sample sequenced in a study of regulatory T cells in long-lasting Graves disease (dated by TCRdb to 2020 to 2022). What this sample's time point label stands for: newly diagnosed GD, antithyroid drugs for less than 3 months. For both TCR sequencing and RNA sequencing, RNA was extracted from PBMCs using TRIzol. Library prep was done by multiplex PCR. TCRdb lists the instrument as Illumina HiSeq 4000. TCR beta libraries were built with iRepertoire HTBI primers and Arm-PCR amplification of CDR3 regions. TCRdb ran its own pipeline on the public reads, namely fastp trimming at Q25 and MiXCR clone calling, and kept in-frame beta chains. Entries are consolidated by CDR3 protein sequence, retaining the most common genes and DNA. Recorded for this sample are about 320,000 distinct CDR3 sequences; 15% to 20% of them occurred a single time. The top ten hold around 36% of the sample.

The specimen was peripheral blood mononuclear cells (PBMCs), collected at new diagnosis, from a patient treated with antithyroid drugs. The receptors derive from a female donor with Graves disease.

The sample holds many counts of this clonotype. The CDR3 DNA follows: TGTGCCAGCAGCTTAGGGTTATGGCAGTTCACAGATACGCAGTATTTT. The encoded protein is CASSLGLWQFTDTQYF. The V gene is TRBV11-2, the J gene TRBJ2-3; D unresolved. Germline-derived CDR1 and CDR2 are SGHAT and FQNNGV. This CDR3 has 16 residues. V was clipped by 1 base and J by 2 bases, with 13 bases between them.

This clonotype turned up a few times. This chain links TRBV6-2 or TRBV6-3 with TRBJ2-1, with D maybe TRBD2 (6 bases). The CDR3 covers 12 residues. The germline V gene has CDR1 MNHEY and CDR2 SVGEGT. V was clipped by 5 bases and J by 10 bases, with 12 bases between them. The CDR3 sequence is CASSLLSGEQFF. The CDR3 region has the DNA TGTGCCAGCAGTCTCCTTAGCGGCGAGCAGTTCTTC.

This clonotype showed up many times. This chain links TRBV20-1 with TRBJ2-3; D unclear. There are 12 residues in the CDR3. Trimming removed 3 bases from V and 6 bases from J, with 10 bases in between. Germline CDR1 reads DFQATT; CDR2 reads SNEGSKA (reference sequence). The CDR3 DNA reads as TGCAGTGCTAGGAAAGCCAGGGATACGCAGTATTTT. It specifies CSARKARDTQYF.

This clonotype was counted ten times or more. The V and J genes are TRBV28 and TRBJ1-5; unclear D gene. Trimming cost V 2 bases and J 3 bases, with 14 bases left between them. Germline assignment: CDR1 MDHEN and CDR2 SYDVKM. CDR3 length: 16 amino acids. The CDR3 loop is CASSLSVEGHNQPQHF. The CDR3 coding sequence is TGTGCCAGCAGTTTAAGCGTGGAGGGTCACAATCAGCCCCAGCATTTT.

To note about this clonotype: A read error is the likely source, as a far larger clone sits one nucleotide away. The rearrangement links TRBV12-3 or TRBV12-4 to TRBJ2-3; D is unresolved. The ends were cut back, 5 bases at V and 8 bases at J, with 20 bases in the middle. The CDR3 is 15 residues long. The CDR3 loop reads CASSEAVGPLGTQYF. The DNA of the CDR3 is TGTGCCAGCAGTGAAGCAGTCGGCCCCCTTGGTACGCAGTATTTT.

The rearrangement links TRBV20-1 to TRBJ2-7; the D is unclear. The V gene lost 3 bases and the J gene lost 4 bases, with 7 bases spanning the gap. Germline lookup yields CDR1 DFQATT and CDR2 SNEGSKA (reference sequence). This CDR3 region has 11 residues. CDR3 residues: CSASDVYEQYF. The CDR3 DNA sequence: TGCAGTGCTAGTGATGTTTACGAGCAGTACTTC.

This sequence joins TRBV7-9 and TRBJ1-5; 9 bases line up with TRBD1. Germline assignment: CDR1 SEHNR and CDR2 FQNEAQ (reference sequence). V dropped 7 bases and J dropped 5; count of bases not matched to a gene: 6. The CDR3 is 14 residues long. The CDR3 reads CASNPTGGDQPQHF. The DNA of the CDR3 is TGTGCCAGCAACCCGACAGGGGGAGATCAGCCCCAGCATTTT.

This clonotype was counted once. A much larger clone differs from this one at a single base, so this may be a read error. J is TRBJ1-2 and V is TRBV15; no firm D call. This CDR3 contains 14 residues. CDR1 and CDR2 (germline): LNHNV, YYDKDF (reference sequence). CDR3 sequence reads: CAISTPGQDYGYTF. The CDR3 nucleotides are TGTGCCATCAGCACCCCCGGGCAGGACTATGGCTACACCTTC. Full variable domain (remainder filled in from reference TRBV15 and TRBJ1-2): DAMVIQNPRYQVTQFGKPVTLSCSQTLNHNVMYWYQQKSSQAPKLLFHYYDKDFNNEADTPDNFQSRRPNTSFCFLDIRSPGLGDTAMYLCAISTPGQDYGYTFGSGTRLTVV.

Concerning this clonotype itself: This likely reflects a read error, since a far larger clone is one base away. The chain carries TRBV6-2 or TRBV6-3 and TRBJ2-7; 7 bases match TRBD1. This CDR3 is built from 13 residues. Germline V gene sequence: CDR1 MNHEY, CDR2 SVGEGT. V lost 8 bases and J lost 7; bases outside the gene matches: 11. DNA for the CDR3: TGTGCCAGCCGAGGGACAGCCTACAATGAGCAGTACTTC. It encodes CASRGTAYNEQYF.

This chain links TRBV20-1 with TRBJ2-3; no firm D call. V gave up 5 bases and J gave up 1 base, with 10 bases separating them. This CDR3 contains 13 residues. Germline V gene data show CDR1 as DFQATT and CDR2 as SNEGSKA (reference sequence). CDR3 loop: CSAPLDRTDTQYF. The CDR3 DNA reads TGCAGTGCTCCCCTGGACCGCACAGATACGCAGTATTTT.

This clonotype was seen a few times. The chain employs TRBV5-1 and TRBJ2-1; D tentatively reads TRBD1 or TRBD2 (5 bases each). The CDR3 has 14 residues. CDR1 and CDR2 from the germline V gene are SGHRS and YFSETQ. Trimming cost V 4 bases and J 1 base, with 9 bases left between them. The chain's CDR3 is CASSGDGSYNEQFF. In nucleotides, the CDR3 is TGCGCCAGCAGCGGGGACGGATCCTACAATGAGCAGTTCTTC.